These 3 T cell receptor beta chains were all obtained from the same sample, sequenced in a study of spatial heterogeneity in lung cancer (dated by TCRdb to about 2019). Broader findings and caveats from the paper: The tumor nonsynonymous mutation count correlated with the number of expanded intratumoral alpha and beta TCRs.

The time point label corresponds to: sample taken at primary tumor resection. No antigen is known for these receptors. The library relied on 5' RACE. The instrument given in TCRdb is NextSeq 500. Clones were called with MiXCR by TCRdb after fastp trimmed the public reads at Q25, and only in-frame beta chains were retained. Each entry is one CDR3 protein sequence, shown with its most common DNA and genes. Across this sample there are approximately 2,000 distinct CDR3 sequences, with about 40% seen only once. The top ten clonotypes cover around 23% of the sample. The source material was lung tumor tissue, sampled at surgery. These receptors came from a male donor with early-stage non-small cell lung cancer.

The sample holds a few counts of this clonotype. J is TRBJ1-2 and V is TRBV3-1; TRBD1 is a possible D gene (6 bases). The V gene lost 1 base and the J gene lost 3 bases, with 6 bases spanning the gap. The CDR3 length is 13 residues. Per the germline V gene, CDR1 is LGHDT and CDR2 is YNNKEL (reference sequence). CDR3 sequence (DNA): TGTGCCAGCAGCCAAGCAGGGGACTATGGCTACACCTTC. Encoded protein: CASSQAGDYGYTF.

The gene calls are TRBV7-9 and TRBJ1-5; 7 nucleotides align to TRBD1. The CDR3 contains 14 residues. CDR1 SEHNR and CDR2 FQNEAQ come from the germline V gene (reference sequence). The V and J ends lost 5 bases and 7 bases, in that order; junction bases with no gene match: 8. The CDR3 is CASSGVGGGQPQHF. The CDR3, as DNA: TGTGCCAGCAGCGGGGTAGGGGGCGGACAGCCCCAGCATTTT.

This clonotype was counted once. The genes are TRBV28 and TRBJ2-4; tentatively, D is TRBD1 (6 bases). CDR3 size: 15 residues. Trimming took off 5 bases at V and 3 bases at J, with 14 bases between the two ends. Germline values: CDR1 MDHEN, CDR2 SYDVKM. The chain's CDR3 is CASSERGFNKNIQYF. The CDR3 DNA reads TGTGCCAGCAGTGAGAGGGGGTTTAACAAAAACATTCAGTACTTC.